This is a list of T cell receptor beta chains from one sample in a study of CD8 T cells in ankylosing spondylitis. From the 5' RACE reads, TCRdb called clonotypes with MiXCR, one entry per CDR3 protein. The profile shows approximately 220,000 distinct CDR3 sequences, roughly 24% of them singletons. Sequencing was performed on blood, either unsorted or a sorted T cell fraction (not recorded which). Every receptor here comes from a male donor with ankylosing spondylitis or in good health (not recorded which). CDR3s include the opening cysteine and the closing phenylalanine or tryptophan. D genes are given only for firm matches. The size of a clone is reported for some rows only, either as once, few or many, or as a class for expanded clones.

j_gene,abundance,d_gene,v_gene,CDR3aa,CDR3nt
TRBJ2-7,.,.,TRBV28,CASSQVGNSYEQYF,TGTGCCAGCAGCCAGGTCGGTAACTCCTACGAGCAGTACTTC
TRBJ2-1,.,.,TRBV5-1,CASSLHGSYNEQFF,TGCGCCAGCAGCTTACACGGGTCCTACAATGAGCAGTTCTTC
TRBJ2-1,many,TRBD2,TRBV3-1,CASSQDYGLAGGREQFF,TGTGCCAGCAGCCAAGACTACGGACTAGCGGGAGGTCGCGAGCAGTTCTTC
TRBJ1-1,few,TRBD1,TRBV12-3/TRBV12-4,CASSPTGGAGTEAFF,TGTGCCAGCAGTCCGACAGGGGGCGCGGGAACTGAAGCTTTCTTT
TRBJ1-2,many,.,TRBV5-1,CASSRDNPNYGYTF,TGCGCCAGCAGCCGGGACAACCCTAACTATGGCTACACCTTC
TRBJ2-5,many,TRBD2,TRBV3-1,CASSQGTSGFQETQYF,TGTGCCAGCAGCCAAGGGACTAGCGGGTTCCAAGAGACCCAGTACTTC
TRBJ1-1,many,.,TRBV12-3/TRBV12-4,CASSSAIEAFF,TGTGCCAGCAGTTCGGCGATCGAAGCTTTCTTT
TRBJ1-2,.,.,TRBV20-1,CSASLGPTGGYTF,TGCAGTGCTAGTCTGGGCCCGACCGGAGGCTACACCTTC
TRBJ2-3,.,TRBD2,TRBV12-3/TRBV12-4,CASSLRAGVADTQYF,TGTGCCAGCAGTTTAAGAGCGGGAGTAGCAGATACGCAGTATTTT
TRBJ1-2,few,.,TRBV29-1,CSGGPGTNYGYTF,TGCAGCGGGGGCCCCGGGACAAACTATGGCTACACCTTC
TRBJ1-6,many,.,TRBV10-2,CASSESAGTTNSPLHF,TGCGCCAGCAGTGAGTCGGCAGGGACCACGAATTCACCCCTCCACTTT
TRBJ2-1,many,.,TRBV7-3,CASSLGPGAYNEQFF,TGTGCCAGCAGCTTAGGACCAGGGGCCTACAATGAGCAGTTCTTC
TRBJ1-1,many,TRBD1,TRBV18,CASSIGQGEYTEAFF,TGTGCCAGCTCAATAGGACAGGGGGAATACACTGAAGCTTTCTTT
TRBJ1-2,.,TRBD1,TRBV29-1,CSVQTGGDGYTF,TGCAGCGTACAGACAGGGGGTGATGGCTACACCTTC
TRBJ2-5,many,.,TRBV3-1,CASSRPGGETQYF,TGTGCCAGCAGCCGCCCAGGGGGGGAGACCCAGTACTTC
TRBJ2-1,few,TRBD1,TRBV7-3,CASSPVGTGVHEQFF,TGTGCCAGCAGCCCCGTGGGGACAGGGGTTCATGAGCAGTTCTTC
TRBJ2-5,many,.,TRBV7-6,CASSLASETQYF,TGTGCCAGCAGCTTAGCGTCTGAGACCCAGTACTTC
TRBJ1-6,.,.,TRBV10-3,CALGDGTNSPLHF,TGTGCCTTAGGAGACGGTACGAATTCACCCCTCCACTTT
TRBJ2-7,many,.,TRBV7-9,CASSFLVEQYF,TGTGCCAGCAGCTTCCTCGTCGAGCAGTACTTC
TRBJ1-1,many,.,TRBV11-1,CASSLGARTEAFF,TGTGCCAGCAGCTTGGGGGCAAGGACTGAAGCTTTCTTT
TRBJ1-4,few,.,TRBV20-1,CSASSRNEKLFF,TGCAGTGCTAGTTCGCGTAATGAAAAACTGTTTTTT
TRBJ2-7,many,TRBD1,TRBV6-2/TRBV6-3,CASSRGQGVWDEQYF,TGTGCCAGCAGCCGGGGACAGGGAGTGTGGGACGAGCAGTACTTC
TRBJ1-4,.,.,TRBV20-1,CSARNRDGENLFF,TGCAGTGCTAGAAACAGGGATGGCGAAAATCTGTTTTTT
TRBJ1-5,few,.,TRBV6-5,CASSYSNTEPQHF,TGTGCCAGCAGTTACTCGAATACGGAGCCCCAGCATTTT
TRBJ1-2,many,.,TRBV27,CASSLWGMGGYTF,TGTGCCAGCAGTTTATGGGGGATGGGGGGCTACACCTTC
TRBJ2-3,few,TRBD2,TRBV7-3,CASSLSGPSGRPDTQYF,TGTGCCAGCAGCTTAAGCGGTCCTAGCGGGAGGCCAGATACGCAGTATTTT
TRBJ2-1,.,.,TRBV20-1,CSVGNDEQFF,TGCAGTGTTGGAAACGATGAGCAGTTCTTC
TRBJ1-6,few,.,TRBV6-5,CASSYAGNNSPLHF,TGTGCCAGCAGTTACGCCGGTAATAATTCACCCCTCCACTTT
TRBJ2-4,many,.,TRBV15,CATSRDDNGKNIQYF,TGTGCCACCAGCAGAGATGATAACGGCAAAAACATTCAGTACTTC
TRBJ2-5,.,TRBD2,TRBV20-1,CSVLAGGQETQYF,TGCAGTGTTTTAGCGGGAGGCCAAGAGACCCAGTACTTC
TRBJ2-7,many,.,TRBV20-1,CSARTGTRIEQYF,TGCAGTGCTAGAACGGGCACGAGAATTGAGCAGTACTTC
TRBJ2-5,.,TRBD1,TRBV25-1,CASSGGQPVAAQYF,TGTGCCAGCAGTGGGGGACAGCCCGTCGCGGCCCAGTACTTC
TRBJ2-5,.,TRBD2,TRBV4-2,CASSQGGGGRKQETQYF,TGTGCCAGCAGCCAAGGGGGTGGCGGGAGAAAACAAGAGACCCAGTACTTC
TRBJ2-3,once,TRBD1,TRBV7-6,CASSLNPGTGEGTDTQYF,TGTGCCAGCAGCTTAAATCCCGGGACAGGGGAAGGCACAGATACGCAGTATTTT
TRBJ2-5,many,TRBD1,TRBV9,CASSALGTGILETQYF,TGTGCCAGCAGCGCTTTGGGGACAGGGATTTTGGAGACCCAGTACTTC
TRBJ2-1,few,TRBD2,TRBV6-5,CASSSALRLAGDNEQFF,TGTGCCAGCAGTTCCGCACTAAGACTAGCGGGGGACAATGAGCAGTTCTTC
TRBJ2-1,many,TRBD2,TRBV15,CATSRGSSRNEQFF,TGTGCCACCAGCCGCGGGAGTAGTAGGAATGAGCAGTTCTTC
TRBJ2-5,many,.,TRBV10-2,CASSEDRVSRRQETQYF,TGCGCCAGCAGTGAGGATAGAGTTAGCAGGAGGCAAGAGACCCAGTACTTC
TRBJ2-1,many,.,TRBV4-1,CASSQDKLHEQFF,TGCGCCAGCAGCCAAGACAAGCTTCATGAGCAGTTCTTC
TRBJ2-7,few,.,TRBV7-2,CASSFWGYEQYF,TGTGCCAGCAGCTTCTGGGGATACGAGCAGTACTTC
TRBJ2-5,few,.,TRBV29-1,CSVAQGGETQYF,TGCAGCGTCGCACAGGGGGGGGAGACCCAGTACTTC
TRBJ2-1,.,TRBD2,TRBV10-2,CATRRVPGGEQFF,TGCGCCACGAGGCGGGTGCCGGGGGGTGAGCAGTTCTTC
TRBJ2-7,once,.,TRBV7-3,CASSEYSGTTYEQYF,TGTGCCAGCAGCGAGTATTCCGGGACAACCTACGAGCAGTACTTC
TRBJ2-5,many,.,TRBV12-3/TRBV12-4,CASSPRETQYF,TGTGCCAGCAGTCCCCGGGAGACCCAGTACTTC
TRBJ2-4,many,.,TRBV12-3/TRBV12-4,CASSLIGRGPKNIQYF,TGTGCCAGCAGTTTAATTGGGAGGGGGCCCAAAAACATTCAGTACTTC
TRBJ2-3,.,TRBD2,TRBV11-2,CASSLRSSGDLTDTQYF,TGTGCCAGCAGCTTAAGGTCTAGCGGGGATCTCACAGATACGCAGTATTTT
TRBJ2-3,.,.,TRBV7-6,CASSARVGLGTDTQYF,TGTGCCAGCAGCGCCCGAGTAGGGCTGGGCACAGATACGCAGTATTTT
TRBJ2-7,.,.,TRBV20-1,CSAGLQGYFYEQYF,TGCAGTGCTGGCCTCCAGGGCTACTTCTACGAGCAGTACTTC
TRBJ2-1,many,.,TRBV27,CASSLRQAHNEQFF,TGTGCCAGCAGTTTAAGGCAAGCCCACAATGAGCAGTTCTTC
TRBJ2-1,many,.,TRBV11-2,CASSLLGIGGEQFF,TGTGCCAGCAGCTTACTGGGGATAGGGGGTGAGCAGTTCTTC
TRBJ1-6,many,TRBD1,TRBV5-1,CASRPQGAGSPLHF,TGCGCCAGCAGACCCCAGGGGGCAGGCTCACCCCTCCACTTT
TRBJ2-2,many,.,TRBV4-1,CASSQGVAARGELFF,TGCGCCAGCAGCCAAGGGGTCGCAGCGCGCGGGGAGCTGTTTTTT
TRBJ2-5,many,TRBD2,TRBV5-6,CASSLQRGETQYF,TGTGCCAGCAGCCTCCAGCGGGGAGAGACCCAGTACTTC
TRBJ2-3,many,TRBD2,TRBV29-1,CSVGTSGSDTQYF,TGCAGCGTGGGGACTAGCGGATCAGATACGCAGTATTTT
TRBJ1-4,many,.,TRBV3-1,CASSQSEKLFF,TGTGCCAGCAGCCAATCGGAAAAACTGTTTTTT
TRBJ2-7,many,.,TRBV6-2/TRBV6-3,CASSYYRNEQYF,TGTGCCAGCAGTTACTACAGGAACGAGCAGTACTTC
TRBJ1-1,.,TRBD1,TRBV5-4,CASSADRGRVEAFF,TGTGCCAGCAGCGCGGACAGGGGGCGAGTTGAAGCTTTCTTT